This entry features one T cell receptor beta chain sequence. Its target is unknown. CD4+ naive, central memory, regulatory and stem cell-like memory subsets were isolated by sorting on CD45RO/CCR7/CD25/CD127/CD95/CD27. The source of the sample is a study of beta chain features in type 1 diabetes. V was pared by 5 bases and J by 4 bases, with 10 bases between. Germline V gene lookup returns CDR1 GTSNPN and CDR2 SVGIG (reference sequence). This CDR3 region has 12 residues. The study's findings and limits: Significant though moderate, a shortening of TCRB CDR3s appeared in all four CD4+ subsets of Type 1 diabetes patients.

cDNA synthesis used the whole RNA isolate, giving expressed TCRB sequences. Measured with immunoSEQ multiplex PCR; TCRdb has only the in-frame clones, and not every one. The sample has some 160,000 clones; 7% to 10% are singletons. The J gene is TRBJ2-3, the V gene TRBV30; no clear D. The TCR comes from a woman between 18 and 29 years old in good health. Sequencing was performed on central memory CD4+ T cells from blood. DNA for the CDR3: TGTGCCTGGCGGAGAAGCGCAGATACGCAGTATTTT. As protein: CAWRRSADTQYF.